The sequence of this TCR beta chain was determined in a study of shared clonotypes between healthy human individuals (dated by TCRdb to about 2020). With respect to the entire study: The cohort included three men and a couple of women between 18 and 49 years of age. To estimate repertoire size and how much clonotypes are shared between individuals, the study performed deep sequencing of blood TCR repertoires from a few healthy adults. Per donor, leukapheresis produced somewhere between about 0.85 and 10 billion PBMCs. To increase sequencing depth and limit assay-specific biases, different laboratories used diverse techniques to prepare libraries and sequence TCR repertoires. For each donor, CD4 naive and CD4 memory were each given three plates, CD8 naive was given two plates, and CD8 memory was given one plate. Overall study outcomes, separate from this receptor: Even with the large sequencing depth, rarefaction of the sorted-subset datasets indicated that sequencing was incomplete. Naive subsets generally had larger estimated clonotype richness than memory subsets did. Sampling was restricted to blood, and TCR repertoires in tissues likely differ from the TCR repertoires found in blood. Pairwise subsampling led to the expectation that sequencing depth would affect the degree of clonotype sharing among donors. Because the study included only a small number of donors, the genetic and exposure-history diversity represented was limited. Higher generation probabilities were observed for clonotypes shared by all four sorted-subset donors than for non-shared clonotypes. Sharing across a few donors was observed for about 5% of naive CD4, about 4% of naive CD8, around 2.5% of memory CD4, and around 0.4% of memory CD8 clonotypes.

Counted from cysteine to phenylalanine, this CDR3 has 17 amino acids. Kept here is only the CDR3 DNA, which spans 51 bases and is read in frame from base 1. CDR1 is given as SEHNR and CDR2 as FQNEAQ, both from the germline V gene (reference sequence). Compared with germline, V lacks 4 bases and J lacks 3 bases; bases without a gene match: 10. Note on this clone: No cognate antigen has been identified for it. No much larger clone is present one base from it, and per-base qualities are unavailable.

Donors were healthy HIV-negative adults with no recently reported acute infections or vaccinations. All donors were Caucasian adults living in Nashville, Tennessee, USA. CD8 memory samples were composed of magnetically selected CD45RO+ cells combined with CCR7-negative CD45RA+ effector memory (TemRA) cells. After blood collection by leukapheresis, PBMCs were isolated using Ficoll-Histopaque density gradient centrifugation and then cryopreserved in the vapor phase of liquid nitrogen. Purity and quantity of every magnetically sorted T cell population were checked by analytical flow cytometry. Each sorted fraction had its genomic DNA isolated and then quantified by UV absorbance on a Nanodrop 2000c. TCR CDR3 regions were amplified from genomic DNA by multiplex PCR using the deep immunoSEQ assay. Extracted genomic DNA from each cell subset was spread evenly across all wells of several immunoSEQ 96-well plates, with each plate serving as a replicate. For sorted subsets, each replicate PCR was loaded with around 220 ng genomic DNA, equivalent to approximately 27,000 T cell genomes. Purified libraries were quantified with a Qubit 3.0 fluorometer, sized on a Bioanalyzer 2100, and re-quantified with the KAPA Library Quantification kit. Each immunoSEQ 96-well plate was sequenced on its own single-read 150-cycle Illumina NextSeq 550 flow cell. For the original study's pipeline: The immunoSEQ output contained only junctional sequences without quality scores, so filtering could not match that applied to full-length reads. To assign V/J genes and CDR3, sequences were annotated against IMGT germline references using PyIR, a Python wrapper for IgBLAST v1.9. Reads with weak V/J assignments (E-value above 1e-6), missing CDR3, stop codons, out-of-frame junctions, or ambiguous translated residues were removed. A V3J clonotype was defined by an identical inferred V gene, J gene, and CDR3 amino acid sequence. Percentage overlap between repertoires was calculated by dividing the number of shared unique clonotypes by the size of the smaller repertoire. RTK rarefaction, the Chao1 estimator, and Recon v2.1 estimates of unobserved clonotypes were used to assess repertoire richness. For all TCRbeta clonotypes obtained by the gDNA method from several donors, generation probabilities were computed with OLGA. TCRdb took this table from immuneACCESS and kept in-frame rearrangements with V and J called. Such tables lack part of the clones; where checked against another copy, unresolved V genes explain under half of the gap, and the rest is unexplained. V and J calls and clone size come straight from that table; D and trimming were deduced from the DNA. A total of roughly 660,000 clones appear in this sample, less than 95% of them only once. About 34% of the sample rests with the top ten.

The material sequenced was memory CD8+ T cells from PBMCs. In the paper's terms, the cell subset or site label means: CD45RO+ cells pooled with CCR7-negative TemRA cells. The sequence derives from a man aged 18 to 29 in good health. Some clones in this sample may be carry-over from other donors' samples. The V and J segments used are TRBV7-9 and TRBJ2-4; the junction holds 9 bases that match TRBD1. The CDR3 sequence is CASSSSNRGLDKNIQYF. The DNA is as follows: TGTGCCAGCAGCTCCTCGAACAGGGGGCTTGACAAAAACATTCAGTACTTC.